The T cell receptor (beta chain) described here comes from a study of T-cell memory formation after mild COVID-19 listed by TCRdb under 2021. As for the study more broadly: Most TCR sequence clusters were specific to one of the two donors. In a couple of donors, T-cell clones that expanded and contracted after mild COVID-19 were tracked by sequencing TCRalpha and TCRbeta repertoires over time. The cohort comprised two young, previously healthy adult volunteers, one female and one male. Study-wide findings and limitations: Contracting CD4+ clones appeared mostly in the CM and EM memory subsets, whereas CD8+ clones were enriched in EMRA. The study covered only two mild cases, and larger cohorts including severe cases with pre-infection samples were considered necessary. From day 15 to 85, contracting clones showed balanced CD4/CD8 phenotypes, whereas a second wave of clones that expanded from day 15 to 37 leaned towards CD4+. Some responding clones were detected in pre-infection memory, suggesting pre-existing cross-reactive memory T cells joined the SARS-CoV-2 response. SARS-CoV-2 specificity was not confirmed for the second-wave clones peaking on day 37.

This clonotype has just a few counts. No antigen is known for it. One base away there is no much larger clone; base qualities are not given. The CDR3 runs 14 residues from the cysteine to the phenylalanine. Kept here is only the CDR3 DNA, which spans 42 bases and is read in frame from base 1. V gives up 1 base and J gives up 5 bases, and the segment between their germline ends measures 11 bases. The germline V gene gives CDR1 as SGHVS and CDR2 as FNYEAQ. PBMCs were isolated by Ficoll-Paque density gradient centrifugation. The sample was run on an Illumina NovaSeq 6000. TCRalpha and TCRbeta cDNA libraries were constructed by 5'RACE with constant-segment primers, with sample barcodes and unique molecular identifiers being introduced. RNA was extracted from every sample with Trizol reagent. The libraries were amplified in two PCR steps, and the second step added a second sample barcode and Illumina TruSeq adapters. Sequencing of libraries was performed on an Illumina NovaSeq with 2 x 150 bp paired-end reads. In the original analysis: Demultiplexing of reads and collapsing into UMI-guided consensus sequences were performed with migec v1.2.7. Using mixcr v2.1.11, the UMI consensuses were aligned to TRA and TRB V and J templates and assembled into clonotypes. A clonotype was counted as expanded or contracted only when both edgeR and NoisET called the clonotype significant, with the noise models trained on biological replicates. For edgeR calls, a false discovery rate-adjusted p below 0.01 and a log2 fold-change threshold of 1 were applied. As an exploratory analysis of dynamics, max-normalized trajectories of the 1000 most abundant clonotypes were examined with PCA combined with hierarchical clustering. Separately sequenced CD4+ and CD8+ repertoires were used to assign the CD4 or CD8 phenotype of responding clones. The raw public data were reprocessed by TCRdb itself: fastp quality trimming at Q25, MiXCR clonotype calling, in-frame beta chains only. Every distinct CDR3 protein forms one entry, paired with its most common genes and DNA. The V and J calls were determined by TCRdb, not by the authors. For this sample there are under 550,000 distinct CDR3 sequences; 15% to 20% appear just once. The ten most abundant clones make up 9% to 15% of the sample.

The sequence was collected from an adult woman who had mild COVID-19 (a few samples of this study predate the infection). The sample titles of this study are shuffled in the database, so cell type and time point are left out; the donor was told from shared clones. Sequencing was performed on PBMCs or a T cell subset sorted from them (not recorded which). The chain was built from TRBV7-6 and TRBJ2-5, with the D assignment possibly TRBD1 or TRBD2, given 5 matching bases for each. Read as DNA, the sequence is TGTGCCAGCAGCTTAGGAGGGGTAGGGGAGACCCAGTACTTC. It translates to CASSLGGVGETQYF.